These T cell receptor beta chains were read from a single sample in a study of T cell repertoires in cytomegalovirus infection. These TCRs' antigens remain unknown. TCRdb called the reads again in MiXCR, with one record for every CDR3 protein. The sample shows around 900,000 distinct CDR3 sequences, roughly 30% of them seen only once. This specimen consisted of cultured CD8+ T cells from PBMCs, obtained from culture after CMV antigen stimulation. The receptors shown here come from a human donor in good health (CMV status not recorded). Some clones in this sample may be carry-over from other donors' samples. Both conserved end residues are part of each CDR3. Each record gives: CDR3 DNA, CDR3 protein, CDR3 length, V gene, D gene, clone size, J gene. The D gene is left open where the match is weak. Clone sizes are given selectively: once, few, many, or a class where the clone is expanded.

TGCGCCAGCAGCCCCATTCAGGGCCCCGAAGGAGCTTTCTTT	CASSPIQGPEGAFF	14	TRBV4-1	NA	NA	TRBJ1-1
TGTGCCACCAGTGATTCCACTTTTATGTGGGCAGTCGGCACAGATACGCAGTATTTT	CATSDSTFMWAVGTDTQYF	19	TRBV24-1	NA	NA	TRBJ2-3
TGTGCCATCAGTGAGGGGGGCTTCGGCAATCAGCCCCAGCATTTT	CAISEGGFGNQPQHF	15	TRBV10-3	NA	NA	TRBJ1-5
TGTGCCAGCAGTCGGCCGGGCTACCCTAGCAATCAGCCCCAGCATTTT	CASSRPGYPSNQPQHF	16	TRBV6-2/TRBV6-3	NA	few	TRBJ1-5
TGTGCCAGCAGCTACAGGGGGCAACAAGAGACCCAGTACTTC	CASSYRGQQETQYF	14	TRBV6-5	TRBD1	few	TRBJ2-5
TGTGCCAGCAACCTCTTTTGGGGACTGACGAACACTGAAGCTTTCTTT	CASNLFWGLTNTEAFF	16	TRBV6-2/TRBV6-3	NA	many	TRBJ1-1
TGTGCCAGCAGTCCGCCAATGCCAGGGAGAGAAACAGATACGCAGTATTTT	CASSPPMPGRETDTQYF	17	TRBV27	NA	NA	TRBJ2-3
TGTGCCAGCAGCTTTCTTGGGGGGGGGCAGCACTACGAGCAGTACTTC	CASSFLGGGQHYEQYF	16	TRBV27	NA	NA	TRBJ2-7
TGTGCCAGCAGCTTACCCCCGGGACAGGGGAATGAAGCTTTCTTT	CASSLPPGQGNEAFF	15	TRBV7-9	TRBD1	many	TRBJ1-1
TGTGCCAGCAGTTACCGAGGGTTTAGCACAGATACGCAGTATTTT	CASSYRGFSTDTQYF	15	TRBV6-5	NA	few	TRBJ2-3
TGTGCCAGCGGCCTAGCGAGCTACGAGCAGTACTTC	CASGLASYEQYF	12	TRBV7-2	NA	NA	TRBJ2-7
TGTGCCAGCAGCTACGCTTTGGACAGTGATGAAGCTTTCTTT	CASSYALDSDEAFF	14	TRBV5-4	NA	few	TRBJ1-1
TGTGCCAGCAGTTTATTGGGGGGGTATAGCAATCAGCCCCAGCATTTT	CASSLLGGYSNQPQHF	16	TRBV28	NA	few	TRBJ1-5
TGTGCCAGCAGCCCGAAGGGACAGGGGGCTTTTCAGCCCCAGCATTTT	CASSPKGQGAFQPQHF	16	TRBV7-6	TRBD1	many	TRBJ1-5
TGTGCCAGCAGCGCCCCGGGACACCTACCCGGGGAGCTGTTTTTT	CASSAPGHLPGELFF	15	TRBV7-6	NA	many	TRBJ2-2
TGTGCCAGCAGCCCTCGGACTCCGGGGGAGCTGTTTTTT	CASSPRTPGELFF	13	TRBV7-6	NA	few	TRBJ2-2
TGTGCCAGTAGTACAGCGGGGGGGCCCTACAATGAGCAGTTCTTC	CASSTAGGPYNEQFF	15	TRBV19	TRBD2	NA	TRBJ2-1
TGTGCCAGCAGCTCGCCGCGGGGGGGCCAGAGGGATACGCAGTATTTT	CASSSPRGGQRDTQYF	16	TRBV7-9	TRBD2	few	TRBJ2-3
TGTGCCATCAATCCGACAGGGGGCTCAAGTGAGACCCAGTACTTC	CAINPTGGSSETQYF	15	TRBV10-3	TRBD1	NA	TRBJ2-5
TGTGCCACCAGGACAGGACCAGTGGCAACTAATGAAAAACTGTTTTTT	CATRTGPVATNEKLFF	16	TRBV27	TRBD1	NA	TRBJ1-4
TGTGCCAGCAGCCCAGCCCCGGGACAGGTTAATGAAAAACTGTTTTTT	CASSPAPGQVNEKLFF	16	TRBV9	TRBD1	few	TRBJ1-4
TGTGCCACCAGCGACGTTTTGGAGGATAATTCACCCCTCCACTTT	CATSDVLEDNSPLHF	15	TRBV15	NA	few	TRBJ1-6
TGTGCCAGCACCGCCTCCGCGGGGGGTAGCACAGATACGCAGTATTTT	CASTASAGGSTDTQYF	16	TRBV6-2/TRBV6-3	TRBD2	few	TRBJ2-3
TGTGCCAGCGGCATGAACACTGAAGCTTTCTTT	CASGMNTEAFF	11	TRBV19	NA	NA	TRBJ1-1
TGTGCCAGCAGAGCTATACCGGGACTTTCCCCCGGGGAGCTGTTTTTT	CASRAIPGLSPGELFF	16	TRBV12-3/TRBV12-4	NA	many	TRBJ2-2
TGTGCCAGCGGCCCTACAGGGAGCCACGAGCAGTACTTC	CASGPTGSHEQYF	13	TRBV5-6	NA	NA	TRBJ2-7
TGTGCCAGCAGTATCTCCCAGTACACTGAAGCTTTCTTT	CASSISQYTEAFF	13	TRBV25-1	NA	few	TRBJ1-1
TGTGCCAGCAGTTTTGTCAGGGGGGGAAATGAGCAGTTCTTC	CASSFVRGGNEQFF	14	TRBV28	NA	NA	TRBJ2-1
TGTGCCAGCAGTGACGGACGGAGTGGCGAAGAGACCCAGTACTTC	CASSDGRSGEETQYF	15	TRBV2	NA	NA	TRBJ2-5
TGTGCCAGCAGTTTATCAGCCCTCAATGAGCAGTTCTTC	CASSLSALNEQFF	13	TRBV27	NA	NA	TRBJ2-1
TGCAGCGTAACAAAAGACAGTATTTACGAGCAGTACTTC	CSVTKDSIYEQYF	13	TRBV20-1	NA	once	TRBJ2-7
TGTGCCAGCAGCCCTACAAGGGGCGGGGGGGAGCTGTTTTTT	CASSPTRGGGELFF	14	TRBV6-5	NA	few	TRBJ2-2
TGTGCCAGTAGTATAGATCACGGGACAGTGAGTTTGGGTGAGCAGTTCTTC	CASSIDHGTVSLGEQFF	17	TRBV19	TRBD1	NA	TRBJ2-1
TGTGCCAGCAGCGACGGGGGGGGTGAGCAGTTCTTC	CASSDGGGEQFF	12	TRBV7-9	TRBD2	NA	TRBJ2-1
TGTGCCAGCAGTTTATATTCCGGGATGAGCAATCAGCCCCAGCATTTT	CASSLYSGMSNQPQHF	16	TRBV27	NA	NA	TRBJ1-5
TGTGCCAGCAGCTCTACGAGTAGAAGGTTGGGCAATGAGCAGTTCTTC	CASSSTSRRLGNEQFF	16	TRBV7-9	NA	NA	TRBJ2-1
TGTGCCAGCAGCCCTCGAGCGGGGGGGGCATACACCGGGGAGCTGTTTTTT	CASSPRAGGAYTGELFF	17	TRBV9	TRBD2	few	TRBJ2-2
TGTGCCAGCAGGCCCCGGGGGGGCCTGGAGACCCAGTACTTC	CASRPRGGLETQYF	14	TRBV6-2/TRBV6-3	TRBD2	NA	TRBJ2-5
TGTGCCAGCAGCAGTGAGGGACAGCTGAACACTGAAGCTTTCTTT	CASSSEGQLNTEAFF	15	TRBV6-1	TRBD1	NA	TRBJ1-1
TGTGCCAGCAGTTTAGGGACAGGGGGTCGACAGCCCCAGCATTTT	CASSLGTGGRQPQHF	15	TRBV12-3/TRBV12-4	TRBD1	few	TRBJ1-5
TGTGCCACCAGCTTTGCCGGACAGATACCTCAAAAACTGTTTTTT	CATSFAGQIPQKLFF	15	TRBV15	NA	few	TRBJ1-4
TGTGCCAACACAACCTGGGCTAGCGGGGGGGAACCCCCCTACAATGAGCAGTTCTTC	CANTTWASGGEPPYNEQFF	19	TRBV19	TRBD2	NA	TRBJ2-1
TGTGCCAGCAGTGAAAAGTTTTCAGGGTCTGGGACGCAGTATTTT	CASSEKFSGSGTQYF	15	TRBV6-1	NA	NA	TRBJ2-3
TGTGCCAGCAGCTCCCCCCAAACAGGGGGCGGTAAGCAGTTCTTC	CASSSPQTGGGKQFF	15	TRBV11-2	TRBD1	once	TRBJ2-1
TGTGCCAGCAGTTTAGGGTCGGCCGCAGATACGCAGTATTTT	CASSLGSAADTQYF	14	TRBV12-3/TRBV12-4	NA	few	TRBJ2-3
TGTGCCAGCAGACGGGACAGATCTAATGAAAAACTGTTTTTT	CASRRDRSNEKLFF	14	TRBV7-9	TRBD1	few	TRBJ1-4